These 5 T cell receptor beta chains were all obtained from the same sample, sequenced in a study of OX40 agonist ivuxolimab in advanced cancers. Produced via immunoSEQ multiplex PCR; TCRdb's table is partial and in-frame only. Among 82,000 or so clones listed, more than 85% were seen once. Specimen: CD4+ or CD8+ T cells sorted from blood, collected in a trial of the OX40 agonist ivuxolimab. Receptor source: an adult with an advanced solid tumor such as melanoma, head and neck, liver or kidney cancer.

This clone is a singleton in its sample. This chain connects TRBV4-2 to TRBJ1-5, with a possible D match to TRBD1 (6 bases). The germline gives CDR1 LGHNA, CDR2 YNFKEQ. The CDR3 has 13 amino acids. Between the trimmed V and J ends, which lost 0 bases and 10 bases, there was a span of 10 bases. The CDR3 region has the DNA TGTGCCAGCAGCCAAGATACGGGGACACCCCAGCATTTT. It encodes CASSQDTGTPQHF.

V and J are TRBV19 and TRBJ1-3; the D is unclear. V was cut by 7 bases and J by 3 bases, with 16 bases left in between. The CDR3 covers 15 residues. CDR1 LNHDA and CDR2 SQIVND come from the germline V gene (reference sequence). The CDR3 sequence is CASTRKTELGNTIYF. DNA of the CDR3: TGTGCCAGTACTCGGAAAACGGAGCTTGGAAACACCATATATTTT.

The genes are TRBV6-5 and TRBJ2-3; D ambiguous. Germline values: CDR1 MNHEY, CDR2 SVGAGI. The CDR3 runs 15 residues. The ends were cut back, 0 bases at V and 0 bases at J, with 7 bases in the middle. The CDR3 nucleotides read TGTGCCAGCAGTTACTCGGGGTGGAGCACAGATACGCAGTATTTT. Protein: CASSYSGWSTDTQYF.

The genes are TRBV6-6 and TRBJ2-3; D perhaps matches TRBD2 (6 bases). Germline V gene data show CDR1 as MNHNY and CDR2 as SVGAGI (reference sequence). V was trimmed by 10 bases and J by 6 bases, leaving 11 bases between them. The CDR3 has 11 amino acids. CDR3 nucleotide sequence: TGTGCCACCTTGGAGGGGGATACGCAGTATTTT. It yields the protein CATLEGDTQYF.

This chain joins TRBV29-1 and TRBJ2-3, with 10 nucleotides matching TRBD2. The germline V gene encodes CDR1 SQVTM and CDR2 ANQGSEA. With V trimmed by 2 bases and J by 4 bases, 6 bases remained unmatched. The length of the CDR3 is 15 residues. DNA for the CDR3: TGCAGCGTTGAACCCGCTCTAGCGGGGGCAGATACGCAGTATTTT. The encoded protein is CSVEPALAGADTQYF.